The 14 T cell receptor beta chains presented below share a single source sample, sequenced in a study of cytomegalovirus exposure and HLA in healthy donors. Use of 60 Vbeta and 13 Jbeta primers characterized the PCR. Clones were read by immunoSEQ multiplex PCR, and TCRdb kept only the in-frame ones, dropping some. The top ten clones hold about 2% of a sample with under 200,000 clones, 65% to 90% of them seen once. Material: PBMCs. All receptors come from a human donor in good health.

J is TRBJ2-1 and V is TRBV7-8; maybe TRBD2 (7 bases). CDR1 and CDR2 from the germline V gene are SGHVS and FQNEAQ. CDR3 length: 17 residues. The V and J ends lost 5 bases and 0 bases respectively, with 17 bases between them. Written as DNA, the CDR3 is TGTGCCAGCAGCCCAGGTGGCGGGGGCTTCTCCTACAATGAGCAGTTCTTC. Translation gives CASSPGGGGFSYNEQFF.

This rearrangement joins TRBV7-2 to TRBJ2-7; TRBD1 is a possible D gene (5 bases). Germline assignment: CDR1 SGHTA and CDR2 FQGNSA. V gave up 1 base and J gave up 3 bases, with 25 bases separating them. CDR3 size: 19 residues. The CDR3: CASSLELSLGQAANYEQYF. The DNA for the CDR3 is TGTGCCAGCAGCTTAGAGCTGAGTTTGGGGCAGGCAGCAAACTACGAGCAGTACTTC.

This chain connects TRBV5-1 to TRBJ1-2; D call uncertain. The CDR3 extends over 13 amino acids. The V end was cut by 4 bases, the J end by 1 base, with 8 bases between. Looked up from germline, CDR1 is SGHRS and CDR2 is YFSETQ. The CDR3 coding sequence is TGCGCCAGCAGCGGATCGGGTAACTATGGCTACACCTTC. It is translated as CASSGSGNYGYTF. The whole variable domain, filled in from reference TRBV5-1 and TRBJ1-2, reads KAGVTQTPRYLIKTRGQQVTLSCSPISGHRSVSWYQQTPGQGLQFLFEYFSETQRNKGNFPGRFSGRQFSNSRSEMNVSTLELGDSALYLCASSGSGNYGYTFGSGTRLTVV.

The CDR3 DNA reads TGTGCCAGCAGTTACAACGGGAATAATTCACCCCTCCACTTT. Its translation is CASSYNGNNSPLHF. V and J are TRBV6-6 and TRBJ1-6, with unresolved D. V dropped 2 bases and J dropped 5 bases, with 7 bases sitting between them. The CDR3 length is 14 residues. Germline CDR1 reads MNHNY; CDR2 reads SVGAGI (reference sequence).

V is TRBV7-9 and J is TRBJ2-1, with D perhaps matching TRBD2 (6 bases). Germline V gene sequence: CDR1 SEHNR, CDR2 FQNEAQ (reference sequence). V was shortened by 2 bases and J by 10 bases, with 12 bases between the two germline ends. CDR3 size: 13 residues. CDR3 coding DNA: TGTGCCAGCAGCTTAAATAGCGGCAGCGAGCAGTTCTTC. Amino acid sequence: CASSLNSGSEQFF.

J is TRBJ2-2 and V is TRBV6-4; D unclear. The germline gives CDR1 MRHNA, CDR2 SNTAGT. The CDR3 length is 14 residues. Trimming took off 6 bases at V and 5 bases at J, with 13 bases between the two ends. The CDR3 nucleotides are TGTGCCAGCAGCAACCTCGCGGATACCGGGGAGCTGTTTTTT. It encodes CASSNLADTGELFF.

The V call is TRBV2, the J call TRBJ2-7, with 8 bases matching TRBD1. Germline CDR1 SNHLY, CDR2 FYNNEI. J lost 4 bases, V lost 7 bases, and 9 bases had no gene match. There are 14 residues in the CDR3. CDR3 nucleotide sequence: TGTGCCAGCACTCAAGACAGGGGAATTTACGAGCAGTACTTC. It specifies CASTQDRGIYEQYF.

This rearrangement joins TRBV14 to TRBJ1-2; D is unclear. The V end lost 0 bases, the J end lost 2 bases, and 10 bases lay between the germline ends. The germline V gene encodes CDR1 SGHDN and CDR2 FVKESK. The CDR3 spans 15 residues. The CDR3: CASSQDGETNYGYTF. The CDR3 DNA reads as TGTGCCAGCAGCCAAGATGGAGAGACGAACTATGGCTACACCTTC.

The J gene is TRBJ2-1, the V gene TRBV10-3; possibly TRBD2 for D (7 bases). V lost 9 bases to trimming and J lost 3 bases, with 15 bases between them. Germline assignment: CDR1 ENHRY and CDR2 SYGVKD. This CDR3 comprises 14 residues. The CDR3 nucleotides read TGTGCCATTGTTGGGGGGGCCAACTACAATGAGCAGTTCTTC. Translating gives CAIVGGANYNEQFF.

The rearrangement joins TRBV7-2 to TRBJ2-3, with 9 bases aligning to TRBD2. From germline, CDR1 is SGHTA and CDR2 FQGNSA. This CDR3 is 16 amino acids long. Trimming removed 4 bases from V and 2 bases from J; junction bases left unmatched: 7. The CDR3 reads CASSSSGEALTDTQYF. CDR3 DNA sequence: TGTGCCAGCAGCTCTAGCGGGGAGGCCCTCACAGATACGCAGTATTTT.

J is TRBJ1-1 and V is TRBV5-1; TRBD1 matches at 8 bases. The CDR3 extends over 14 amino acids. The germline gives CDR1 SGHRS, CDR2 YFSETQ. After removal of 4 bases from V and 1 base from J, the junction contained 3 bases not matched to a gene. The CDR3 sequence: CASSTGQANTEAFF. DNA for the CDR3: TGCGCCAGCAGCACGGGACAGGCGAACACTGAAGCTTTCTTT.

The chain is built from TRBV5-1 and TRBJ2-3, with D maybe TRBD1 (7 bases). The germline CDR1 and CDR2 sequences are SGHRS and YFSETQ. CDR3 length: 14 amino acids. Between the trimmed V and J ends, which lost 4 bases and 4 bases, there was a span of 13 bases. This chain's CDR3 is CASSPAGTADTQYF. For the CDR3, the DNA is TGCGCCAGCAGCCCGGCGGGGACAGCAGATACGCAGTATTTT.

This chain joins TRBV5-6 and TRBJ2-7, with D unresolved. Germline V lookup: CDR1 SGHDT, CDR2 YYEEEE. The germline V and J ends were trimmed by 2 bases and 0 bases, with 9 bases remaining between them. This CDR3 spans 14 amino acids. The DNA for the CDR3 is TGTGCCAGCAGCTTCTTCGGGTCCTCCTACGAGCAGTACTTC. Its translation: CASSFFGSSYEQYF.

The J gene is TRBJ2-7, the V gene TRBV7-9; TRBD1 aligns across 7 bases. The CDR3 length is 14 residues. J gave up 4 bases and V 4 bases, and 7 bases lay outside the gene matches. The germline V gene encodes CDR1 SEHNR and CDR2 FQNEAQ (reference sequence). CDR3 sequence reads: CASSSRQGGYEQYF. CDR3 coding DNA: TGTGCCAGCAGCTCCCGACAGGGTGGTTACGAGCAGTACTTC.